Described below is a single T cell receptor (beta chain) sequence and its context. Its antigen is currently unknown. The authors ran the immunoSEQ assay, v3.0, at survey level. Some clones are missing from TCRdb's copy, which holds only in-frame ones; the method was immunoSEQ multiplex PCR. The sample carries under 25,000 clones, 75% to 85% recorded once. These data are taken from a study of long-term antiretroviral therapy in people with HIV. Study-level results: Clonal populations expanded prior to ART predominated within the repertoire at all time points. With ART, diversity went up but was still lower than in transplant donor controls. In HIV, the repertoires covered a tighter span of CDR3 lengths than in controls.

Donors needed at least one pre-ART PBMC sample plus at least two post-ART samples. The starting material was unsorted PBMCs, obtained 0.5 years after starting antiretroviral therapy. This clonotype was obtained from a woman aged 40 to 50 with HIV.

The CDR3 coding sequence is TGTGCCAGCAGCAAACGGACAGGGCTCAATGAGCAGTTCTTC. Protein product: CASSKRTGLNEQFF. The rearrangement joins TRBV9 to TRBJ2-1; 8 nucleotides agree with TRBD1. There are 14 residues in the CDR3. Trimming cost V 4 bases and J 6 bases; bases outside gene matches: 6. The germline V gene encodes CDR1 SGDLS and CDR2 YYNGEE.